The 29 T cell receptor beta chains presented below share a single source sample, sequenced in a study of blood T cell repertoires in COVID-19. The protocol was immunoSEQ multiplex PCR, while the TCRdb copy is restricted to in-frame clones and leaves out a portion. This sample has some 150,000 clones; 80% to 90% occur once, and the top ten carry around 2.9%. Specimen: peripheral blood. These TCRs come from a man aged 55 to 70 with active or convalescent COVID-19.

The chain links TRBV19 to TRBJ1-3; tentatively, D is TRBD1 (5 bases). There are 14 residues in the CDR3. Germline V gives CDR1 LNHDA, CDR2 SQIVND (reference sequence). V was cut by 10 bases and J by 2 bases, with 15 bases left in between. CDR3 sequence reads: CATGKQVPGNTIYF. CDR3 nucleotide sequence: TGTGCCACCGGAAAACAGGTACCTGGAAACACCATATATTTT.

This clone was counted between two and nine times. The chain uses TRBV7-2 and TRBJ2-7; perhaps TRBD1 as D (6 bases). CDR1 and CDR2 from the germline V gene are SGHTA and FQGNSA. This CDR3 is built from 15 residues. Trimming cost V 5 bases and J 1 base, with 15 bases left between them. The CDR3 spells CASSAARGFSYEQYF. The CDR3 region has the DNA TGTGCCAGCAGCGCGGCTAGGGGGTTTTCCTACGAGCAGTACTTC.

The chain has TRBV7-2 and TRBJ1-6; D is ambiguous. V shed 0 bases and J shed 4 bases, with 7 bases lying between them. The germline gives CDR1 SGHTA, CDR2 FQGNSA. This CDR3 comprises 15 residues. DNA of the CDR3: TGTGCCAGCAGCTTAGCGGCAGGTTATAATTCACCCCTCCACTTT. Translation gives CASSLAAGYNSPLHF. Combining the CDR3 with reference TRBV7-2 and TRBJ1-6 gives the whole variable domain GAGVSQSPSNKVTEKGKDVELRCDPISGHTALYWYRQSLGQGLEFLIYFQGNSAPDKSGLPSDRFSAERTGGSVSTLTIQRTQQEDSAVYLCASSLAAGYNSPLHFGNGTRLTVT.

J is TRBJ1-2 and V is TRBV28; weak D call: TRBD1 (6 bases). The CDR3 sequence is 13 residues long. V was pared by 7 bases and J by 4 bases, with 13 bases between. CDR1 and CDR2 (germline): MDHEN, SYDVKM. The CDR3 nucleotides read TGTGCCAGCAACGGACAGCTGACCTATGGCTACACCTTC. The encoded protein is CASNGQLTYGYTF.

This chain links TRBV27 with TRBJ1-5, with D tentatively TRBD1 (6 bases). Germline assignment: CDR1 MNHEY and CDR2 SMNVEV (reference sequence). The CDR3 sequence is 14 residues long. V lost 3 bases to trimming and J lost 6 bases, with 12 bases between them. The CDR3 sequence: CASSFTGWGQPQHF. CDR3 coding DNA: TGTGCCAGCAGTTTTACAGGGTGGGGTCAGCCCCAGCATTTT.

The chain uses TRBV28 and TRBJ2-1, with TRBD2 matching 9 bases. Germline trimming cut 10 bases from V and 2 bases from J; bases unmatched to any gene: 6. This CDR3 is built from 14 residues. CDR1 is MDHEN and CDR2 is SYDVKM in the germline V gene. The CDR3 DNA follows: TGTGCCACCCATGGGACTAGCCCCTACAATGAGCAGTTCTTC. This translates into CATHGTSPYNEQFF. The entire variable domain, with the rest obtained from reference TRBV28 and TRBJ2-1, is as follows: DVKVTQSSRYLVKRTGEKVFLECVQDMDHENMFWYRQDPGLGLRLIYFSYDVKMKEKGDIPEGYSVSREKKERFSLILESASTNQTSMYLCATHGTSPYNEQFFGPGTRLTVL.

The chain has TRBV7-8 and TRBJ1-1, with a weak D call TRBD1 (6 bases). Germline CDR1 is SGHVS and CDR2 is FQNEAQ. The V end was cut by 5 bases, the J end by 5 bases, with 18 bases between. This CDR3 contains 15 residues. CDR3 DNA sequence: TGTGCCAGCAGCCTTACTCAGGGGTTTGCGACTGAAGCTTTCTTT. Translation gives CASSLTQGFATEAFF.

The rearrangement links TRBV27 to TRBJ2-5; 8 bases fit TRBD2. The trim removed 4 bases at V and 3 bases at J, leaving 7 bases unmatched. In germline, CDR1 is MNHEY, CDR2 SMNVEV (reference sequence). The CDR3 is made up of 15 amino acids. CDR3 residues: CASSSGGAIEETQYF. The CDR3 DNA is TGTGCCAGCAGTTCGGGGGGGGCTATAGAAGAGACCCAGTACTTC.

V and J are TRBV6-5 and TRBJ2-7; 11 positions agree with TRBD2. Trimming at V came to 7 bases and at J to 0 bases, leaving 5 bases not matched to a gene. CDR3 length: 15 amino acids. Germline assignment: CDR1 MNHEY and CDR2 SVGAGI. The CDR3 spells CASTRTSGSSYEQYF. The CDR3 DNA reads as TGTGCCAGCACAAGGACTAGCGGGTCCTCCTACGAGCAGTACTTC.

CDR3 nucleotide sequence: TGTGCCAGCAGCCCAGTCAGGCGCGAGCAGTACTTC. Its protein product is CASSPVRREQYF. The rearrangement links TRBV6-2 or TRBV6-3 to TRBJ2-7; D is undetermined. From germline, CDR1 is MNHEY and CDR2 SVGEGT. CDR3 length: 12 amino acids. Trimming left V 6 bases short and J 6 bases short, with 12 bases between.

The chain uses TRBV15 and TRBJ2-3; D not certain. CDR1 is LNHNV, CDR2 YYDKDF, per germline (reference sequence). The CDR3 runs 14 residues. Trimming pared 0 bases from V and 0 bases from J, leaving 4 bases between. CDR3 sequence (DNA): TGTGCCACCAGCAGAGACTCCAGCACAGATACGCAGTATTTT. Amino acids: CATSRDSSTDTQYF.

This CDR3 is CATHREAGDRNYNEQFF. The CDR3 DNA sequence: TGTGCCACCCATCGGGAAGCGGGAGACCGCAACTACAATGAGCAGTTCTTC. This chain links TRBV28 with TRBJ2-1; TRBD2 aligns across 8 bases. The germline CDR1 and CDR2 sequences are MDHEN and SYDVKM. CDR3 length: 17 residues. The V gene end was trimmed by 10 bases and the J gene end by 3 bases; junction bases not matched to a gene: 17.

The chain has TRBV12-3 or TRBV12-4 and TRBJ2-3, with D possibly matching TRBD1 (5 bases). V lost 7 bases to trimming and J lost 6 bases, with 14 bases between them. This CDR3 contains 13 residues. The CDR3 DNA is TGTGCCAGCATGAAAGGGGCCTTGGATACGCAGTATTTT. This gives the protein CASMKGALDTQYF.

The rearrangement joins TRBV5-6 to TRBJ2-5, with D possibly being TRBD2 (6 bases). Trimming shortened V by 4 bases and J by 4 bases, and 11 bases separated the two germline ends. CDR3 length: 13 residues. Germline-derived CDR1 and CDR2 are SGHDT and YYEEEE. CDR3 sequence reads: CASSPGLPETQYF. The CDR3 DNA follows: TGTGCCAGCAGCCCAGGACTACCAGAGACCCAGTACTTC. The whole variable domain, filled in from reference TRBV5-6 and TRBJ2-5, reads DAGVTQSPTHLIKTRGQQVTLRCSPKSGHDTVSWYQQALGQGPQFIFQYYEEEERQRGNFPDRFSGHQFPNYSSELNVNALLLGDSALYLCASSPGLPETQYFGPGTRLLVL.

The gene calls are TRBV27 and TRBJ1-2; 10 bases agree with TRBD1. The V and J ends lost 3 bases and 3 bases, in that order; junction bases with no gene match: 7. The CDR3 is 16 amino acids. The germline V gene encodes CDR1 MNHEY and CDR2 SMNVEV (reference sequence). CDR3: CASSFNIGQGDYGYTF. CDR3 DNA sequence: TGTGCCAGCAGTTTCAATATCGGACAGGGGGACTATGGCTACACCTTC.

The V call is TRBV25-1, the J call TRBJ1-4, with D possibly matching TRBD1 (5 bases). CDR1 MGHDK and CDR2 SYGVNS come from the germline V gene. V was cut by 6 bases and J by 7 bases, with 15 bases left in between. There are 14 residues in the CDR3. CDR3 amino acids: CASSLQGSTEKLFF. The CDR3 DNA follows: TGTGCCAGCAGCCTCCAGGGAAGTACTGAAAAACTGTTTTTT.

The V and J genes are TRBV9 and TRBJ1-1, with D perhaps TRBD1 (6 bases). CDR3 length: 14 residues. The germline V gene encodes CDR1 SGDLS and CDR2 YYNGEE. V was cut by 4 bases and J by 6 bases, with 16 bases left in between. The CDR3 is CASSNSPSGAEAFF. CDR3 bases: TGTGCCAGCAGCAATTCCCCCTCAGGGGCTGAAGCTTTCTTT.

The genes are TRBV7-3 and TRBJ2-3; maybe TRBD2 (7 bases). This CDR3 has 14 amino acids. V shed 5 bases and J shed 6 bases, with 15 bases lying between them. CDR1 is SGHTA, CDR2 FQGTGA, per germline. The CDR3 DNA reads TGTGCCAGCAGCGCCGCGGGGGCGGTTGATACGCAGTATTTT. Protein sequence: CASSAAGAVDTQYF.

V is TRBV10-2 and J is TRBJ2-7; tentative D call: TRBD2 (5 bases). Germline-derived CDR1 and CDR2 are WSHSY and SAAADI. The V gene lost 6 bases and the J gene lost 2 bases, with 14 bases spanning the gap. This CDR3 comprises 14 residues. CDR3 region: CASSGNGITYEQYF. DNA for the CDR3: TGCGCCAGCAGCGGGAACGGCATCACCTACGAGCAGTACTTC.

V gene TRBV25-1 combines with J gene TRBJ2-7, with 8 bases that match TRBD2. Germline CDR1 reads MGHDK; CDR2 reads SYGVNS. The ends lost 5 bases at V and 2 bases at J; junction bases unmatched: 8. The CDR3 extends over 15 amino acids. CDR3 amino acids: CASSFTSGTTYEQYF. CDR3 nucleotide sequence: TGTGCCAGCAGTTTCACTAGCGGAACAACCTACGAGCAGTACTTC.

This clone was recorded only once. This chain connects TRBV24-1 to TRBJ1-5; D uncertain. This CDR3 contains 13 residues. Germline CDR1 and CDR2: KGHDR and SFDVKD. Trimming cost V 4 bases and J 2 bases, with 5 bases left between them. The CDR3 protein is CATSEAGNQPQHF. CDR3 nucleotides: TGTGCCACCAGTGAGGCAGGCAATCAGCCCCAGCATTTT.

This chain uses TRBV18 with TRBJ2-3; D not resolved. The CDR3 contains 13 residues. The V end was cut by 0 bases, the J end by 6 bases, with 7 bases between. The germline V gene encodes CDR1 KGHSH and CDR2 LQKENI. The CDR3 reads CASSPPGQDTQYF. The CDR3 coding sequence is TGTGCCAGCTCACCACCGGGCCAGGATACGCAGTATTTT. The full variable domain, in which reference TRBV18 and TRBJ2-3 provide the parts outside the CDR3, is NAGVMQNPRHLVRRRGQEARLRCSPMKGHSHVYWYRQLPEEGLKFMVYLQKENIIDESGMPKERFSAEFPKEGPSILRIQQVVRGDSAAYFCASSPPGQDTQYFGPGTRLTVL.

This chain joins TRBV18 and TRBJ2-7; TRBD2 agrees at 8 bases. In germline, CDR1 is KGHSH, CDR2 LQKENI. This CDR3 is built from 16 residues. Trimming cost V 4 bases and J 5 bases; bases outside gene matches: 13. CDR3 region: CASSLLGAGGPDEQYF. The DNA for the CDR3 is TGTGCCAGCTCACTCCTTGGGGCGGGGGGTCCCGACGAGCAGTACTTC.

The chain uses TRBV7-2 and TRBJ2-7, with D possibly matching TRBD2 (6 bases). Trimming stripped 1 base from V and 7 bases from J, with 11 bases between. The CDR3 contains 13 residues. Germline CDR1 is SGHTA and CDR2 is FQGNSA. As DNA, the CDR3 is TGTGCCAGCAGCTTAGAGGGGACTGGGGAGCAGTACTTC. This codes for CASSLEGTGEQYF.

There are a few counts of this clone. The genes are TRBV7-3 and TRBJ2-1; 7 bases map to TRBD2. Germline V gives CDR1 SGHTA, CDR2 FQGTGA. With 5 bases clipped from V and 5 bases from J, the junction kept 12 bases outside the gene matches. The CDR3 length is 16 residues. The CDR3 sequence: CASSNHGRSGNNEQFF. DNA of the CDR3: TGTGCCAGCAGCAACCACGGGAGGTCGGGGAACAATGAGCAGTTCTTC.

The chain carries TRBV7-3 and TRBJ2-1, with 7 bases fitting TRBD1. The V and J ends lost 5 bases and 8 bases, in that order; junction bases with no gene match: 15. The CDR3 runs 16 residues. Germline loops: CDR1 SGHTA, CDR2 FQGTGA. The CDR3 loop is CASSPRGVQGVDEQFF. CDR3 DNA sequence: TGTGCCAGCAGCCCCCGTGGAGTTCAGGGGGTCGATGAGCAGTTCTTC. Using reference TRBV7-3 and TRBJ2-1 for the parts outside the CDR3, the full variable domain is GAGVSQTPSNKVTEKGKYVELRCDPISGHTALYWYRQSLGQGPEFLIYFQGTGAADDSGLPNDRFFAVRPEGSVSTLKIQRTERGDSAVYLCASSPRGVQGVDEQFFGPGTRLTVL.

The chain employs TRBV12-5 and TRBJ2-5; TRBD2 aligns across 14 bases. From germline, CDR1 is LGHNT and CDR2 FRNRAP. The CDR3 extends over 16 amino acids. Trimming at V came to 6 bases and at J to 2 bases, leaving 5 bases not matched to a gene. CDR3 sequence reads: CASGVGLAGGQETQYF. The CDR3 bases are TGTGCTAGTGGCGTAGGACTAGCGGGAGGTCAAGAGACCCAGTACTTC.

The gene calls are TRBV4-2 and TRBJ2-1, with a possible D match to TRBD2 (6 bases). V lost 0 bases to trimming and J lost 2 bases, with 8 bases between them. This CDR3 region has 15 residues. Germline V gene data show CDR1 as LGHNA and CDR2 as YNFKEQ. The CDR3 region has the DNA TGTGCCAGCAGCCAAGACGGCGGGACCTACAATGAGCAGTTCTTC. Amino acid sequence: CASSQDGGTYNEQFF.

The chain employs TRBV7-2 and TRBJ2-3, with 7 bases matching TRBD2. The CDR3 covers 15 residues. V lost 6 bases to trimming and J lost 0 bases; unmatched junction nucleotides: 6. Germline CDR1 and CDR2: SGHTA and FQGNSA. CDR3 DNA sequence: TGTGCCAGCAGGTTCAGCGGGATAAGCACAGATACGCAGTATTTT. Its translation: CASRFSGISTDTQYF.